This is a list of T cell receptor beta chains from one sample in a study of CD4 T cells in relation to SARS-CoV-2 and coronaviruses. Sequenced by immunoSEQ multiplex PCR; TCRdb stores in-frame clones only, minus some. The table includes approximately 70,000 clones, approximately 95% detected once. Sequencing was carried out using naive CD4+ T cells from PBMCs. Receptors originate from a human donor in good health. Each CDR3 is given with its conserved first and last residue. The D gene is left open where the match is weak. Only part of the rows carry a size: once, few, many, or a class if the clone is expanded.

TRBV6-5	TRBJ1-6	TRBD1	once	CASSRQGYSPLHF	TGTGCCAGCAGCCGACAGGGATATTCACCCCTCCACTTT
TRBV2	TRBJ1-6	TRBD1	.	CASSDKGQGKYSYNSPLHF	TGTGCCAGCAGTGACAAAGGACAGGGAAAATACTCCTATAATTCACCCCTCCACTTT
TRBV28	TRBJ1-1	TRBD1	once	CASSPGQGSTEAFF	TGTGCCAGCAGTCCTGGACAGGGGAGCACTGAAGCTTTCTTT
TRBV6-2/TRBV6-3	TRBJ2-3	.	.	CASSYLRDTQYF	TGTGCCAGCAGTTACCTCCGAGATACGCAGTATTTT
TRBV5-1	TRBJ1-4	.	.	CASSLPFGTDNEKLFF	TGCGCCAGCAGCCTCCCTTTTGGAACAGATAATGAAAAACTGTTTTTT
TRBV11-2	TRBJ1-1	.	.	CASSLLSGLNTEAFF	TGTGCCAGCAGCTTACTGTCGGGGTTGAACACTGAAGCTTTCTTT
TRBV9	TRBJ2-1	TRBD2	.	CASSISGTSGRNEQFF	TGTGCCAGCAGCATAAGCGGGACTAGCGGGAGGAATGAGCAGTTCTTC
TRBV7-2	TRBJ1-1	.	.	CASSLDGGNTEAFF	TGTGCCAGCAGCTTAGACGGGGGAAACACTGAAGCTTTCTTT
TRBV7-9	TRBJ1-1	TRBD1	once	CASSRQGITEAFF	TGTGCCAGCAGCAGACAGGGTATCACTGAAGCTTTCTTT
TRBV19	TRBJ2-6	.	.	CASSTTDQTGANVLTF	TGTGCCAGTAGTACGACAGATCAGACTGGGGCCAACGTCCTGACTTTC
TRBV30	TRBJ1-4	.	.	CAWSVDASEKLFF	TGTGCCTGGAGTGTAGACGCCAGCGAAAAACTGTTTTTT
TRBV19	TRBJ2-1	TRBD1	.	CASSIEGTGSSYNEQFF	TGTGCCAGTAGTATAGAGGGGACAGGGTCCTCCTACAATGAGCAGTTCTTC
TRBV7-3	TRBJ2-1	TRBD2	.	CASSQGLAEQFF	TGTGCCAGCAGCCAGGGACTAGCGGAGCAGTTCTTC
TRBV5-1	TRBJ2-3	.	.	CASSLYGPLSTNTQYF	TGCGCCAGCAGCTTGTACGGCCCCCTCTCCACAAATACGCAGTATTTT
TRBV7-2	TRBJ1-5	TRBD1	.	CASSLDRGGPQHF	TGTGCCAGCAGCTTAGACAGGGGTGGGCCCCAGCATTTT
TRBV28	TRBJ2-3	TRBD1	once	CASSRRQGRADTQYF	TGTGCCAGCAGCCGACGACAGGGTCGGGCAGATACGCAGTATTTT
TRBV19	TRBJ2-5	.	.	CASSPAPRGETQYF	TGTGCCAGTAGCCCGGCCCCGAGGGGCGAGACCCAGTACTTC
TRBV5-4	TRBJ2-1	TRBD1	.	CASSSDRSSYNEQFF	TGTGCCAGCAGCTCGGACAGGAGCTCCTACAATGAGCAGTTCTTC
TRBV28	TRBJ1-3	.	.	CASSLYTGASGNTIYF	TGTGCCAGCAGTTTGTACACGGGGGCCTCTGGAAACACCATATATTTT
TRBV15	TRBJ1-2	TRBD1	once	CATSRGQDPNYGYTF	TGTGCCACCAGCCGGGGACAGGATCCTAACTATGGCTACACCTTC
TRBV7-3	TRBJ1-1	.	.	CASSLTPDSEAFF	TGTGCCAGCAGCTTAACCCCCGACAGTGAAGCTTTCTTT
TRBV24-1	TRBJ2-7	TRBD1	.	CATSDPRGREQYF	TGTGCCACCAGTGATCCTAGGGGGCGCGAGCAGTACTTC
TRBV9	TRBJ2-2	TRBD2	.	CASSPRPTSGSTGELFF	TGTGCCAGCAGCCCACGACCCACTAGCGGGAGCACCGGGGAGCTGTTTTTT
TRBV19	TRBJ1-1	.	.	CASIRMENTEAFF	TGTGCCAGTATCCGAATGGAGAACACTGAAGCTTTCTTT
TRBV7-2	TRBJ2-7	.	.	CASSLVGHRRLYEQYF	TGTGCCAGCAGCTTAGTAGGTCACAGGAGGCTCTACGAGCAGTACTTC
TRBV10-2	TRBJ2-1	.	.	CASSRRNEQFF	TGCGCCAGCAGTCGGAGGAATGAGCAGTTCTTC
TRBV28	TRBJ2-4	.	.	CASTSYGILAKNIQYF	TGTGCCAGCACTTCGTATGGCATCCTAGCCAAAAACATTCAGTACTTC
TRBV18	TRBJ2-1	TRBD1	.	CASSPVAGTGPYNEQFF	TGTGCCAGCTCACCAGTGGCTGGGACAGGGCCCTACAATGAGCAGTTCTTC
TRBV28	TRBJ1-1	TRBD1	.	CASRLTGRGPTEAFF	TGTGCCAGCAGACTCACGGGCAGGGGGCCAACTGAAGCTTTCTTT
TRBV29-1	TRBJ2-4	.	.	CSALLRASGDIQYF	TGCAGCGCCCTGCTGAGGGCTAGTGGCGACATTCAGTACTTC
TRBV9	TRBJ1-2	.	.	CASSVVANYGYTF	TGTGCCAGCAGCGTAGTAGCGAACTATGGCTACACCTTC
TRBV5-5	TRBJ2-4	.	.	CASGYPGERQYF	TGTGCCAGCGGATACCCGGGGGAGCGCCAGTACTTC
TRBV7-3	TRBJ2-2	.	.	CASSLTGGTGELFF	TGTGCCAGCAGCTTAACGGGAGGCACCGGGGAGCTGTTTTTT
TRBV9	TRBJ1-2	.	.	CASSGTGLGHTGYTF	TGTGCCAGCAGCGGGACGGGTTTAGGACACACGGGCTACACCTTC
TRBV6-5	TRBJ1-6	.	.	CASRTDMSGSPLHF	TGTGCCAGCAGGACGGACATGAGCGGTTCACCCCTCCACTTT
TRBV5-1	TRBJ2-2	.	.	CASSRDTLNTGELFF	TGCGCCAGCAGTCGTGACACCCTCAACACCGGGGAGCTGTTTTTT
TRBV7-3	TRBJ2-1	TRBD2	.	CASSLPGLANEQFF	TGTGCCAGCAGCTTACCGGGACTAGCGAATGAGCAGTTCTTC
TRBV4-3	TRBJ2-1	.	.	CASSQDGGIYNEQFF	TGCGCCAGCAGCCAAGATGGGGGGATCTACAATGAGCAGTTCTTC
TRBV20-1	TRBJ1-1	.	.	CSGHPNTEAFF	TGCAGTGGGCACCCGAACACTGAAGCTTTCTTT
TRBV19	TRBJ1-2	.	.	CASSISVNYGYTF	TGTGCCAGTAGTATTTCGGTTAACTATGGCTACACCTTC
TRBV30	TRBJ1-2	TRBD1	.	CAGTGKDYGYTF	TGTGCCGGGACAGGGAAAGACTATGGCTACACCTTC
TRBV28	TRBJ1-6	.	.	CASSVSGTEFYNNSPLHF	TGTGCCAGCAGTGTCTCCGGGACCGAGTTTTATAATAATTCACCCCTCCACTTT
TRBV5-4	TRBJ1-1	TRBD1	.	CASSPTWDRGNTEAFF	TGTGCCAGCAGCCCGACGTGGGACAGGGGGAACACTGAAGCTTTCTTT
TRBV5-1	TRBJ2-7	TRBD1	once	CASSTGTGSYEQYF	TGCGCCAGCAGTACCGGGACAGGGTCTTACGAGCAGTACTTC
TRBV18	TRBJ1-2	.	.	CASSPVGHTNYGYTF	TGTGCCAGCTCACCGGTGGGGCATACGAACTATGGCTACACCTTC
TRBV5-6	TRBJ1-3	.	.	CASSLAGGNTIYF	TGTGCCAGCAGCTTGGCAGGGGGAAACACCATATATTTT
TRBV9	TRBJ2-7	.	.	CASSVGLSYEQYF	TGTGCCAGCAGCGTAGGTCTCTCCTACGAGCAGTACTTC
TRBV9	TRBJ2-5	.	.	CASSADSRRETQYF	TGTGCCAGCAGCGCGGACTCCCGTAGAGAGACCCAGTACTTC
TRBV5-1	TRBJ2-7	TRBD1	.	CASSLDGTGLLEQYF	TGCGCCAGCAGCTTGGACGGGACAGGGTTATTGGAGCAGTACTTC
TRBV5-1	TRBJ2-5	.	.	CASSEVGSETQYF	TGCGCCAGCAGCGAAGTGGGTTCAGAGACCCAGTACTTC
TRBV11-3	TRBJ2-2	.	.	CASSLTSSKELFF	TGTGCCAGCAGCTTAACGTCCAGTAAGGAGCTGTTTTTT
TRBV5-1	TRBJ2-7	.	.	CASSLGGPYEQYF	TGCGCCAGCAGCTTGGGGGGCCCCTACGAGCAGTACTTC
TRBV9	TRBJ1-2	.	.	CASSASGITPNGYTF	TGTGCCAGCAGCGCCTCCGGGATAACCCCCAACGGCTACACCTTC